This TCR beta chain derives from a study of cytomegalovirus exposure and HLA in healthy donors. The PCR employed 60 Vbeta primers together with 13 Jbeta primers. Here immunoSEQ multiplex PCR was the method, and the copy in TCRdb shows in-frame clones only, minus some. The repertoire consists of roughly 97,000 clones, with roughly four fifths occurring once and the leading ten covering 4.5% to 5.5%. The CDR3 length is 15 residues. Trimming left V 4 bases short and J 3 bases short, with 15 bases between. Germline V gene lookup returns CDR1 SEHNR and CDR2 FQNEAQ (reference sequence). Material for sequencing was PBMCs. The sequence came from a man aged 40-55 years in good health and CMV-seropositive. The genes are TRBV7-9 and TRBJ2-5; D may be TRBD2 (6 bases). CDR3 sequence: CASSSPGTGKETQYF. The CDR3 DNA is TGTGCCAGCAGCTCCCCCGGGACTGGTAAAGAGACCCAGTACTTC.